A selection of T cell receptor beta chains follows, all from one sample in a study of tumor-infiltrating lymphocytes in primary liver carcinoma. TCRdb redid the calling of the multiplex PCR reads with MiXCR, one entry per CDR3 protein. The sample gives more than 150,000 distinct CDR3 sequences, about 60% of which show up once; approximately 70% is in the top ten. Source material: peripheral blood. The receptor source for this set is a man aged 35 to 55 with primary liver carcinoma and hepatitis B virus infection. The conserved cysteine and the conserved F or W are not part of the CDR3 here. The order of the fields is CDR3 length, V gene, CDR3 protein.

11 | TRBV11-2 | ASSHLTTDTQY
16 | TRBV13 | ASSLLGTSGRAAYEQC
11 | TRBV15 | ATSSGGVNEQF
11 | TRBV5-5 | ASSTLASETQY
13 | TRBV10-3 | AISGRLAGEDEQF
10 | TRBV28 | ASSTDVRGYT
14 | TRBV11-2 | ASSPGGAGNTGELF
13 | TRBV28 | ASSPPGTRDSPLH
14 | TRBV11-2 | ASSLDDGYGNTEAF
15 | TRBV6-1 | ASTKAGQGGQGYEQY
13 | TRBV6-5 | ASSSWDRGFGSYT
11 | TRBV14 | ASRRQGAYEQY
13 | TRBV6-1 | ASSDSAGASYEQY
9 | TRBV29-1 | SVCQGYEQY
13 | TRBV5-1 | ASSVLGQGEGEAF
16 | TRBV12-3/TRBV12-4 | ASTTARSTGVGAHVLT
13 | TRBV6-6 | ASSQSGTASYEQY